Each of the 12 T cell receptor beta chains below was sequenced from the same sample in a study of blood T cell repertoires in COVID-19. Sequencing used immunoSEQ multiplex PCR; TCRdb keeps in-frame clones, though not all of them. The sample carries tens of thousands of clones, about nine tenths recorded once. The sequencing sample was made of peripheral blood. These receptors originate from a woman older than 75 with active or convalescent COVID-19.

The V gene is TRBV3-1 (or the pseudogene TRBV3-2), the J gene TRBJ2-4; D ambiguous. CDR1 is LGHDT and CDR2 is YNNKEL in the germline V gene (reference sequence). CDR3 length equals 20 residues. V was trimmed by 0 bases and J by 0 bases, leaving 21 bases between them. The CDR3 is CASSQDFTRLTRLAKNIQYF. The CDR3 nucleotides read TGTGCCAGCAGCCAAGATTTTACGAGACTTACCCGTCTAGCCAAAAACATTCAGTACTTC.

J is TRBJ2-3 and V is TRBV7-2; no definite D call. There are 15 residues in the CDR3. The germline V gene has CDR1 SGHTA and CDR2 FQGNSA. The ends were cut back, 1 base at V and 3 bases at J, with 11 bases in the middle. The CDR3 region is CASSLVGLRTDTQYF. CDR3 DNA sequence: TGTGCCAGCAGCTTAGTTGGGCTAAGGACAGATACGCAGTATTTT.

The chain carries TRBV7-2 and TRBJ1-1, with D possibly matching TRBD1 (5 bases). The CDR3 length is 12 residues. V lost 1 base and J 7 bases, leaving 7 bases between the germline ends. Germline CDR1 and CDR2: SGHTA and FQGNSA. For the CDR3, the DNA is TGTGCCAGCAGCTTAGGACAGTTTGAAGCTTTCTTT. Translating it yields CASSLGQFEAFF.

The sample holds a few counts of this clone. The V and J genes are TRBV11-3 and TRBJ2-1; the D gene is possibly TRBD2 (6 bases). The V and J ends lost 5 bases and 10 bases respectively, with 12 bases between them. This CDR3 region has 12 residues. Germline V lookup: CDR1 SGHNT, CDR2 YENEEA. The CDR3 protein is CASSLMGREQFF. In DNA form, the CDR3 reads TGTGCCAGCAGCCTTATGGGGAGGGAGCAGTTCTTC.

This chain uses TRBV4-3 with TRBJ1-3; 9 bases fit TRBD1. The trim removed 0 bases at V and 5 bases at J, leaving 5 bases unmatched. The CDR3 has 16 amino acids. Germline V CDR1 and CDR2: LGHNA, YSLEER. CDR3 region: CASSQDRGQGRNTIYF. The CDR3 DNA reads TGCGCCAGCAGCCAAGATCGGGGACAGGGACGAAACACCATATATTTT.

The V and J genes are TRBV30 and TRBJ1-2; 7 bases map to TRBD1. The J segment lost 10 bases and the V segment lost 5 bases, leaving 13 bases of the junction unmatched. The CDR3 runs 13 residues. Germline V lookup: CDR1 GTSNPN, CDR2 SVGIG (reference sequence). The CDR3 nucleotides read TGTGCCTGGGTGGAGGGGGCGGCAGGCGCCTACACCTTC. Its protein product is CAWVEGAAGAYTF. Full variable domain (outside the CDR3, taken from reference TRBV30 and TRBJ1-2): SQTIHQWPATLVQPVGSPLSLECTVEGTSNPNLYWYRQAAGRGLQLLFYSVGIGQISSEVPQNLSASRPQDRQFILSSKKLLLSDSGFYLCAWVEGAAGAYTFGSGTRLTVV.

V and J are TRBV10-2 and TRBJ1-2; D is ambiguous. V was pared by 6 bases and J by 5 bases, with 10 bases between. Germline lookup yields CDR1 WSHSY and CDR2 SAAADI. This CDR3 region has 12 residues. The CDR3 DNA reads TGCGCCAGCAGCGAAACACAGTATGGCTACACCTTC. Translating gives CASSETQYGYTF.

This clone appeared a single time. The chain links TRBV12-3 or TRBV12-4 to TRBJ2-2, with no clear D. The CDR3 has 11 amino acids. With 11 bases removed from V and 4 bases from J, the gap between germline ends came to 8 bases. CDR3 nucleotide sequence: TGTGCCTCCCAGGTCACCGGGGAGCTGTTTTTT. It encodes CASQVTGELFF.

This chain links TRBV11-3 with TRBJ2-3; 7 nucleotides line up with TRBD1. V lost 1 base, J lost 3 bases, and 1 base stayed unmatched. The CDR3 consists of 14 residues. In germline, CDR1 is SGHNT, CDR2 YENEEA. As DNA, the CDR3 is TGTGCCAGCAGCTTAGGCAGGGGGACAGATACGCAGTATTTT. This sequence encodes CASSLGRGTDTQYF.

CDR3 amino acids: CASSPRRTGGTDTQYF. In DNA, the CDR3 is TGTGCCAGCAGCCCAAGACGGACAGGGGGCACAGATACGCAGTATTTT. The rearrangement joins TRBV7-8 to TRBJ2-3; TRBD1 matches at 9 bases. This CDR3 comprises 16 residues. After removal of 5 bases from V and 1 base from J, the junction contained 7 bases not matched to a gene. The V gene's germline CDR1 is SGHVS and CDR2 FQNEAQ.

The count of this clone is one. V and J are TRBV11-2 and TRBJ2-7; D gene uncertain. V lost 5 bases and J 5 bases, leaving 13 bases between the germline ends. CDR3 length: 13 amino acids. CDR1 is SGHAT and CDR2 is FQNNGV in the germline V gene. The chain's CDR3 is CASSHSLMDEQYF. CDR3 bases: TGTGCCAGCAGCCACTCACTTATGGACGAGCAGTACTTC.

CDR3: CASSLAGGTDTQYF. The CDR3 DNA reads TGTGCCAGCAGCTTGGCAGGGGGCACAGATACGCAGTATTTT. The V call is TRBV5-8, the J call TRBJ2-3, with a possible D match to TRBD1 (6 bases). The CDR3 length is 14 residues. Germline V gene data show CDR1 as SGHTS and CDR2 as YDEGEE. V gave up 0 bases and J gave up 1 base, with 6 bases separating them.